This T cell receptor (beta chain) was sequenced during a study of identical twins. Overall study findings and caveats: For cord blood, abundant beta clonotypes had fewer insertions, unlike memory repertoires, which showed none. Sequences that were beta out-of-frame showed weaker excess twin sharing.

This clonotype occurred many times. Its specificity is not known. Template switching supplied a universal primer site; unique molecular identifiers were carried on the cDNA. TCRdb independently ran MiXCR on the 5' RACE reads; one entry per CDR3 protein. The table has about 340,000 distinct CDR3 sequences, 9% to 15% seen once. CDR3 size: 17 residues. V trimming: 5 bases; J trimming: 7 bases; junction bases outside the gene matches: 12. These data also formed part of another study, on yellow fever vaccine responses in identical twins.

Sequencing input: CD8+ T cells sorted from blood. The clonotype was recovered from a woman younger than 30 in good health. The chain has TRBV12-3 or TRBV12-4 and TRBJ2-2; TRBD2 agrees at 11 bases. DNA of the CDR3: TGTGCCAGCAGTATCACAGGGACTAGCGGCTTGGTCGGGGAGCTGTTTTTT. The encoded protein is CASSITGTSGLVGELFF.